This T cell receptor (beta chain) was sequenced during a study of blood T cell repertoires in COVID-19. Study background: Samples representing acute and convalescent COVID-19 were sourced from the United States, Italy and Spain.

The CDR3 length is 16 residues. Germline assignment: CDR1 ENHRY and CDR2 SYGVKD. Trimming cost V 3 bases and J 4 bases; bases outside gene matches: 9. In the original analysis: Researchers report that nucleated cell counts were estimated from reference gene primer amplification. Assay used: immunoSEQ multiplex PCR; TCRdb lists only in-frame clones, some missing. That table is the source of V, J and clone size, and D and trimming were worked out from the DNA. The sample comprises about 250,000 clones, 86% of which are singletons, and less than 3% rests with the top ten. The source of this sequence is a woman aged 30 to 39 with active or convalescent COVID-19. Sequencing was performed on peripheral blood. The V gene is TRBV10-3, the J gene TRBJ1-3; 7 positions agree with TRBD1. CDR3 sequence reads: CAISEYPTGSGNTIYF. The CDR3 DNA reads TGTGCCATCAGTGAATACCCGACAGGGTCCGGAAACACCATATATTTT.